These T cell receptor beta chains were read from a single sample in a study of human T cells and chemical hapten exposure. Using its own MiXCR run on the RACE reads, TCRdb lists one record per CDR3 protein. The repertoire holds tens of thousands of distinct CDR3 sequences, with roughly 12% as singletons. Sequenced material: whole blood, taken in connection with sensitization to the hapten diphenylcyclopropenone (DPC). The receptors originated from a woman aged 25 to 39 with alopecia areata. Some clones in this sample may be carry-over from other donors' samples. CDR3s include the opening cysteine and the closing phenylalanine or tryptophan. Fields, in order: V gene, CDR3 protein.

TRBV6-2/TRBV6-3 CASSRMGLAGGGEQFF
TRBV12-3/TRBV12-4 CASTPRAGELFF
TRBV7-9 CASSQTSGHTGELFF
TRBV20-1 CSALRGQAYNSPLHF
TRBV6-5 CASTPREGYGYTF
TRBV18 CASSPSQGSTDTQYF
TRBV18 CASASGSAYEQYF
TRBV18 CASSGDSGANVLTF
TRBV11-3 CASSRGAGGYNEQFF
TRBV19 CASSIRVGLASEQFF
TRBV7-9 CASRPWGPLGQTDTQYF
TRBV7-2 CASSLLGIRGTGELFF
TRBV28 CASTTGGLYEQYF
TRBV10-1 CASSPKTQYF
TRBV7-6 CASSLATGDYEQYF
TRBV28 CASRNTGASEKLFF
TRBV20-1 CSARDWTSHNEQFF
TRBV29-1 CSALTKDWTDTQYF
TRBV18 CASSPGQGGSTEAFF
TRBV6-2/TRBV6-3 CASSFTGTGYSYEQYF
TRBV28 CASRTGPANYGYTF
TRBV7-2 CASSLGQASTEAFF
TRBV9 CASRRGTGNSPLHF
TRBV18 CASSPTKETQYF
TRBV7-2 CASSLGHTSYEQYF
TRBV4-1 CASSQEGVPYEQYF
TRBV7-7 CASSRTGNQPQHF
TRBV18 CASSPNGNEQFF
TRBV7-9 CASSLVRGIKSYEQYF
TRBV7-8 CASSREGTSNQPQHF
TRBV7-9 CASSFGQGPQPQHF
TRBV29-1 CSAVAGVSYNEQFF
TRBV28 CASSYGYMNTEAFF
TRBV20-1 CSARGGSYTDTQYF
TRBV3-1 CASSYSRDLNEKLFF
TRBV7-2 CASSFLREGLSEAFF
TRBV3-1 CASGPTGNTEAFF
TRBV28 CASSLRAEPYEQYF
TRBV7-6 CASSLSAGNTIYF
TRBV20-1 CSAIHGMKVEQFF
TRBV6-1 CASSAFPSSGNTIYF
TRBV27 CASSPGLAGGTLRTQYF
TRBV20-1 CSARLAETDTQYF
TRBV2 CASSTTGTRSYNEQFF
TRBV7-2 CASSPDTGTGELFF
TRBV9 CASSPTGFNEQFF
TRBV19 CASSITNSRGYTF
TRBV6-2/TRBV6-3 CASSDRLYEQYF
TRBV3-1 CASSLQGTSGYSYNEQFF
TRBV11-1 CASSPQAGKTQYF
TRBV7-3 CASSPAGGYNEQFF
TRBV29-1 CSVPGAGNYGTYGYTF
TRBV6-2/TRBV6-3 CASSYRTPTGYGYTF
TRBV3-1 CASSDRDSYNSPLHF
TRBV12-3/TRBV12-4 CASSPEYNEQFF
TRBV28 CASTTSGTGEYGQYF